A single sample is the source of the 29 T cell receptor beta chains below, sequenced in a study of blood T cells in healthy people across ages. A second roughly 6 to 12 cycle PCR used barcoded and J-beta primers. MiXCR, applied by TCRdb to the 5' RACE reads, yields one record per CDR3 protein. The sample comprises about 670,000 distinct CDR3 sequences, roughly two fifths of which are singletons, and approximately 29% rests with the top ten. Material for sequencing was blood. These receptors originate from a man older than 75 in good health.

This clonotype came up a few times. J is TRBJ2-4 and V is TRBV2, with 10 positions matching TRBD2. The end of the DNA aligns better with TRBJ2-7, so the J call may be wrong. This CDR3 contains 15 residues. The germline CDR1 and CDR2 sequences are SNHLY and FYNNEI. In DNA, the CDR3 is TGTGCCAGCAGTGAAGACCTAGCGGGAGTCGCCGAGCAGTACTTC. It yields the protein CASSEDLAGVAEQYF.

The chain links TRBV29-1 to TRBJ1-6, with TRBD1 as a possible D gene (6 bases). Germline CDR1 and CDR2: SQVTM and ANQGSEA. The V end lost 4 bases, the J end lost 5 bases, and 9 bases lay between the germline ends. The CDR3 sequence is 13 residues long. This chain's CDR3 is CSVARGDNSPLHF. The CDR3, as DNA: TGCAGCGTTGCCAGGGGTGATAATTCACCCCTCCACTTT.

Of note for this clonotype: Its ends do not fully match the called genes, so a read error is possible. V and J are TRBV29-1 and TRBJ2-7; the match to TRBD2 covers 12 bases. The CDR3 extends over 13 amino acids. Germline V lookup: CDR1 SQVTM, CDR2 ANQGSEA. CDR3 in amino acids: CGVRTSGMDEQYF. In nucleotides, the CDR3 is TGCGGCGTACGGACTAGCGGGATGGACGAGCAGTACTTC.

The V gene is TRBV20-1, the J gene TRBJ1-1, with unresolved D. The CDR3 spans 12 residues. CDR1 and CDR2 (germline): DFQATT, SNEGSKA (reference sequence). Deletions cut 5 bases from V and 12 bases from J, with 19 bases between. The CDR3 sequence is CSAPAYRKNTFF. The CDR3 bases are TGCAGTGCTCCCGCATACCGTAAGAATACTTTCTTT.

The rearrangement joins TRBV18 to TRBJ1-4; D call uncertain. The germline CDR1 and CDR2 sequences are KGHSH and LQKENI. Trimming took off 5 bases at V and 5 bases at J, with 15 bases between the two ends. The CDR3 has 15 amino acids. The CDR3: CASSYDRVSNEKLFF. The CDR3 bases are TGTGCCAGCTCATACGATAGGGTATCAAATGAAAAACTGTTTTTT.

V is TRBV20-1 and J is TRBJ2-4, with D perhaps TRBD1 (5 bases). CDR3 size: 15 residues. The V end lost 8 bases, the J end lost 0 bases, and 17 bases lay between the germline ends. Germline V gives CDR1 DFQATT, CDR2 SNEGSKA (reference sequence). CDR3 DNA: TGCAGTACGCATTCCCCAGGGTTAGCCAAAAACATTCAGTACTTC. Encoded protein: CSTHSPGLAKNIQYF.

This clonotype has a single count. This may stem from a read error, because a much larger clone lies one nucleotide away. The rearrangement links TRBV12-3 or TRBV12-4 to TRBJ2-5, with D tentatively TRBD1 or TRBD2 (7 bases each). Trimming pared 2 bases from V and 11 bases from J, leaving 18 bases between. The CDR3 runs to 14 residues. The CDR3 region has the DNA TGTGCCAGCAGTTTACAGGGGGGGTACTACGGGCAGTACTTC. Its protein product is CASSLQGGYYGQYF.

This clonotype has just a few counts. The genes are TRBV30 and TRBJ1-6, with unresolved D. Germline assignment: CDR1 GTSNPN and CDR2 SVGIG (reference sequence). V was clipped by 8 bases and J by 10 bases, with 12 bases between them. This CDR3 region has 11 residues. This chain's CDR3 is CAGGSKSPLHF. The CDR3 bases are TGTGCCGGAGGGTCTAAGTCACCCCTCCACTTT. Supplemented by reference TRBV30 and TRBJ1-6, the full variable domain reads SQTIHQWPATLVQPVGSPLSLECTVEGTSNPNLYWYRQAAGRGLQLLFYSVGIGQISSEVPQNLSASRPQDRQFILSSKKLLLSDSGFYLCAGGSKSPLHFGNGTRLTVT.

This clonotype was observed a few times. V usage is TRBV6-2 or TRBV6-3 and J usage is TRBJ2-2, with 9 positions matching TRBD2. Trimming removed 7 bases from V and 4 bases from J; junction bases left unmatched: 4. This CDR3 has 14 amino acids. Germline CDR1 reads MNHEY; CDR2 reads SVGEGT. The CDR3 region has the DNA TGTGCCAGCAAGACTAGCGGATTCACCGGGGAGCTGTTTTTT. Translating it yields CASKTSGFTGELFF.

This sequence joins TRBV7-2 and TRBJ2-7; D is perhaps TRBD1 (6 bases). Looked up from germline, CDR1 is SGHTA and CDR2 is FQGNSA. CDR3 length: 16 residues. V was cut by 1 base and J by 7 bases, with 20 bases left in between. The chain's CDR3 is CASSLDSRGLRGEQYF. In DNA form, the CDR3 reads TGTGCCAGCAGCTTAGATAGCAGGGGCCTAAGAGGGGAGCAGTACTTC.

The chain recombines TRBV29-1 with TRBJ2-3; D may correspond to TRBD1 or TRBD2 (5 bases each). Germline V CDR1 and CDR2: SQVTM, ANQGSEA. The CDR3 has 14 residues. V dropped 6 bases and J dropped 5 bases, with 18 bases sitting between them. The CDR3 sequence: CSVGLTADIDTQYF. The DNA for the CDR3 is TGCAGCGTGGGTTTAACAGCGGACATAGATACGCAGTATTTT.

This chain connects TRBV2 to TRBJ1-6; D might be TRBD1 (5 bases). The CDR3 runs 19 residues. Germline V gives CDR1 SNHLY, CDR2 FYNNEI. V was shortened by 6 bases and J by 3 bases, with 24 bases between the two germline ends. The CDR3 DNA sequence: TGTGCCAGCAGCGTTCCGGGTTCCCGGACAACGGTCTATAATTCACCCCTCCACTTT. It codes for CASSVPGSRTTVYNSPLHF.

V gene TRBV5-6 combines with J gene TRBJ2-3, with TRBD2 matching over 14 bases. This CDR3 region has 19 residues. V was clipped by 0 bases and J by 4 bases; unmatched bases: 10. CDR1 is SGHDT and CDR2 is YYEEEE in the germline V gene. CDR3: CASSLGWGLAGAIADTQYF. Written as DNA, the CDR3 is TGTGCCAGCAGCTTGGGTTGGGGACTAGCGGGAGCGATCGCAGATACGCAGTATTTT.

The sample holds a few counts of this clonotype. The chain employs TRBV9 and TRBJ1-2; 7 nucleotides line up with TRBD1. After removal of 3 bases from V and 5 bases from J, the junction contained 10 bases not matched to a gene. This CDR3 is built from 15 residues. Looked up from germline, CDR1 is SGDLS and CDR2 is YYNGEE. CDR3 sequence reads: CASSATGVPSYGYTF. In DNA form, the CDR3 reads TGTGCCAGCAGCGCCACAGGGGTCCCCTCATATGGCTACACCTTC.

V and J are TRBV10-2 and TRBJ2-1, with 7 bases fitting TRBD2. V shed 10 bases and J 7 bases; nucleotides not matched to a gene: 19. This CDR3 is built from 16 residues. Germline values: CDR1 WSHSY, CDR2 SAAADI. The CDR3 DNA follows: TGCGCCACCAAACGTGGGCTTGTGGGGGGGAGGAATGAGCAGTTCTTC. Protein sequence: CATKRGLVGGRNEQFF.

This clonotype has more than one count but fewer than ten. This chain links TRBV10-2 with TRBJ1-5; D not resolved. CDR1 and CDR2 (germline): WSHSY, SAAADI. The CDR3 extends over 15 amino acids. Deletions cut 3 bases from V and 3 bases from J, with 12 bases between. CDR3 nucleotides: TGCGCCAGCAGTGATACGGGCCGTAACAATCAGCCCCAGCATTTT. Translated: CASSDTGRNNQPQHF.

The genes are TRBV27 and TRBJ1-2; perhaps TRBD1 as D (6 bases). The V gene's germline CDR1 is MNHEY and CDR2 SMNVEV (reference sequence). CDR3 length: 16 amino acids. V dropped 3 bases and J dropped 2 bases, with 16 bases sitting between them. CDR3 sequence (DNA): TGTGCCAGCAGTTTTTTAGGTGTAGGGACAAACTATGGCTACACCTTC. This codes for CASSFLGVGTNYGYTF.

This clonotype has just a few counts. CDR3 amino acids: CATRAGTGGGTDTQYF. DNA for the CDR3: TGTGCCACCAGAGCCGGGACAGGGGGGGGCACAGATACGCAGTATTTT. The chain combines TRBV19 with TRBJ2-3; 11 nucleotides align to TRBD1. The V gene's germline CDR1 is LNHDA and CDR2 SQIVND (reference sequence). The CDR3 runs to 16 residues. V shed 10 bases and J 1 base; nucleotides not matched to a gene: 10. Drawing the rest from reference TRBV19 and TRBJ2-3, the complete variable domain is DGGITQSPKYLFRKEGQNVTLSCEQNLNHDAMYWYRQDPGQGLRLIYYSQIVNDFQKGDIAEGYSVSREKKESFPLTVTSAQKNPTAFYLCATRAGTGGGTDTQYFGPGTRLTVL.

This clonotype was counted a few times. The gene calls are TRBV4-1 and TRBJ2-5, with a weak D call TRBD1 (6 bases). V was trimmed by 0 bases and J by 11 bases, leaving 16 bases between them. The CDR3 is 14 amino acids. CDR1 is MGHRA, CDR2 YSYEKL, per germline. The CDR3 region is CASSQDTGNRVQYF. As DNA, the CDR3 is TGCGCCAGCAGCCAAGATACGGGAAACAGGGTGCAGTACTTC.

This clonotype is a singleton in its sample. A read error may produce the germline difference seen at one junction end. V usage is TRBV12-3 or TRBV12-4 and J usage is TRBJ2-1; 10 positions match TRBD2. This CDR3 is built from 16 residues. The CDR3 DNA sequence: TGTACCAGCGGAATAGTCGGGACTAGCGACCACAATGAGCAGTTCTTC. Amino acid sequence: CTSGIVGTSDHNEQFF.

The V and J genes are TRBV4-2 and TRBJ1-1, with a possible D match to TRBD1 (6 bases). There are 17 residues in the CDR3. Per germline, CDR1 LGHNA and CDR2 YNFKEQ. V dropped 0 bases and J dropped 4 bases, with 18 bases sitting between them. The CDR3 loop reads CASSQDPVPGAFTEAFF. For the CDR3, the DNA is TGTGCCAGCAGCCAAGATCCGGTCCCGGGGGCCTTCACTGAAGCTTTCTTT.

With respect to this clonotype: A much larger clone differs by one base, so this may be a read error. CDR3 in DNA: TGTGCCAGCAGCTTATGGGGACGGATAGCCTACGAGCAGTACTTC. It codes for CASSLWGRIAYEQYF. The V and J genes are TRBV7-9 and TRBJ2-4; D assignment may be TRBD1 or TRBD2 (5 bases each). The end of the DNA aligns better with TRBJ2-7, so the J call may be wrong. This CDR3 is 15 amino acids long. The V gene's germline CDR1 is SEHNR and CDR2 FQNEAQ (reference sequence).

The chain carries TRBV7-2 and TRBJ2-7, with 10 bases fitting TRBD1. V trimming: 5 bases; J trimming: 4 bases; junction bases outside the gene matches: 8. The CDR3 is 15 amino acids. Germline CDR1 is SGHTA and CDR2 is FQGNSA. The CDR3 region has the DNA TGTGCCAGCAGCCCGACAGGGGGCGCGAGTTACGAGCAGTACTTC. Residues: CASSPTGGASYEQYF.

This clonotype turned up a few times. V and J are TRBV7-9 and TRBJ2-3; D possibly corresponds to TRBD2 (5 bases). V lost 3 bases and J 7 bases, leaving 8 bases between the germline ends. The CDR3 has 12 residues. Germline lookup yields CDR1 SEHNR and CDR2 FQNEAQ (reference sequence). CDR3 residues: CASSLDFNTQYF. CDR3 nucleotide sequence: TGTGCCAGCAGCTTGGACTTCAATACGCAGTATTTT.

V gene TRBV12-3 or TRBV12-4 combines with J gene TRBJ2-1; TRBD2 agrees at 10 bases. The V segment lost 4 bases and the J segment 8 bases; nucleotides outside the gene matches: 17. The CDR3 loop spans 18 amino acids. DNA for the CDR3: TGTGCCAGCAGTTACCGGCTGGCTAGCGGGAGTAGAATAGATGAGCAGTTCTTC. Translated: CASSYRLASGSRIDEQFF.

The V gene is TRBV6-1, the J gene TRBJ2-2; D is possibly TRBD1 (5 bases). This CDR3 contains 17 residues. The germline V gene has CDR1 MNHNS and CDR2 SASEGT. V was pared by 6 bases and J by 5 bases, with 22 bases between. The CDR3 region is CASSPNTRVIGTGELFF. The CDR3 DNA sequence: TGTGCCAGCAGCCCAAATACCAGGGTAATTGGTACCGGGGAGCTGTTTTTT.

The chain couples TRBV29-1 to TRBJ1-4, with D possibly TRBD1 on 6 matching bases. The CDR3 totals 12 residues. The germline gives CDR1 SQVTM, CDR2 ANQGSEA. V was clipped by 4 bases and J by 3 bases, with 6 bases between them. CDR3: CSVGQANEKLFF. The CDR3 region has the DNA TGCAGCGTTGGACAGGCTAATGAAAAACTGTTTTTT.

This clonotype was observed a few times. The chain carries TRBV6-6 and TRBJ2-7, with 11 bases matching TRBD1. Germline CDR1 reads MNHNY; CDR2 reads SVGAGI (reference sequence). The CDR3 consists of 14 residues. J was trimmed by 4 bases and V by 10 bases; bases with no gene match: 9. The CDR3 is CATRWGQGEYEQYF. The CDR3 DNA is TGTGCCACCAGGTGGGGACAGGGGGAATACGAGCAGTACTTC.

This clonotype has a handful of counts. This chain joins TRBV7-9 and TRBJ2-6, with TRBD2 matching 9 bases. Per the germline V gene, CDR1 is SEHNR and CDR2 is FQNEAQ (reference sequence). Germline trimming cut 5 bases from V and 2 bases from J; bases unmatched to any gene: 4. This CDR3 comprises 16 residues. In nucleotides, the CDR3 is TGTGCCAGCAGCATTGGACTAGCGACTGGGGCCAACGTCCTGACTTTC. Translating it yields CASSIGLATGANVLTF.